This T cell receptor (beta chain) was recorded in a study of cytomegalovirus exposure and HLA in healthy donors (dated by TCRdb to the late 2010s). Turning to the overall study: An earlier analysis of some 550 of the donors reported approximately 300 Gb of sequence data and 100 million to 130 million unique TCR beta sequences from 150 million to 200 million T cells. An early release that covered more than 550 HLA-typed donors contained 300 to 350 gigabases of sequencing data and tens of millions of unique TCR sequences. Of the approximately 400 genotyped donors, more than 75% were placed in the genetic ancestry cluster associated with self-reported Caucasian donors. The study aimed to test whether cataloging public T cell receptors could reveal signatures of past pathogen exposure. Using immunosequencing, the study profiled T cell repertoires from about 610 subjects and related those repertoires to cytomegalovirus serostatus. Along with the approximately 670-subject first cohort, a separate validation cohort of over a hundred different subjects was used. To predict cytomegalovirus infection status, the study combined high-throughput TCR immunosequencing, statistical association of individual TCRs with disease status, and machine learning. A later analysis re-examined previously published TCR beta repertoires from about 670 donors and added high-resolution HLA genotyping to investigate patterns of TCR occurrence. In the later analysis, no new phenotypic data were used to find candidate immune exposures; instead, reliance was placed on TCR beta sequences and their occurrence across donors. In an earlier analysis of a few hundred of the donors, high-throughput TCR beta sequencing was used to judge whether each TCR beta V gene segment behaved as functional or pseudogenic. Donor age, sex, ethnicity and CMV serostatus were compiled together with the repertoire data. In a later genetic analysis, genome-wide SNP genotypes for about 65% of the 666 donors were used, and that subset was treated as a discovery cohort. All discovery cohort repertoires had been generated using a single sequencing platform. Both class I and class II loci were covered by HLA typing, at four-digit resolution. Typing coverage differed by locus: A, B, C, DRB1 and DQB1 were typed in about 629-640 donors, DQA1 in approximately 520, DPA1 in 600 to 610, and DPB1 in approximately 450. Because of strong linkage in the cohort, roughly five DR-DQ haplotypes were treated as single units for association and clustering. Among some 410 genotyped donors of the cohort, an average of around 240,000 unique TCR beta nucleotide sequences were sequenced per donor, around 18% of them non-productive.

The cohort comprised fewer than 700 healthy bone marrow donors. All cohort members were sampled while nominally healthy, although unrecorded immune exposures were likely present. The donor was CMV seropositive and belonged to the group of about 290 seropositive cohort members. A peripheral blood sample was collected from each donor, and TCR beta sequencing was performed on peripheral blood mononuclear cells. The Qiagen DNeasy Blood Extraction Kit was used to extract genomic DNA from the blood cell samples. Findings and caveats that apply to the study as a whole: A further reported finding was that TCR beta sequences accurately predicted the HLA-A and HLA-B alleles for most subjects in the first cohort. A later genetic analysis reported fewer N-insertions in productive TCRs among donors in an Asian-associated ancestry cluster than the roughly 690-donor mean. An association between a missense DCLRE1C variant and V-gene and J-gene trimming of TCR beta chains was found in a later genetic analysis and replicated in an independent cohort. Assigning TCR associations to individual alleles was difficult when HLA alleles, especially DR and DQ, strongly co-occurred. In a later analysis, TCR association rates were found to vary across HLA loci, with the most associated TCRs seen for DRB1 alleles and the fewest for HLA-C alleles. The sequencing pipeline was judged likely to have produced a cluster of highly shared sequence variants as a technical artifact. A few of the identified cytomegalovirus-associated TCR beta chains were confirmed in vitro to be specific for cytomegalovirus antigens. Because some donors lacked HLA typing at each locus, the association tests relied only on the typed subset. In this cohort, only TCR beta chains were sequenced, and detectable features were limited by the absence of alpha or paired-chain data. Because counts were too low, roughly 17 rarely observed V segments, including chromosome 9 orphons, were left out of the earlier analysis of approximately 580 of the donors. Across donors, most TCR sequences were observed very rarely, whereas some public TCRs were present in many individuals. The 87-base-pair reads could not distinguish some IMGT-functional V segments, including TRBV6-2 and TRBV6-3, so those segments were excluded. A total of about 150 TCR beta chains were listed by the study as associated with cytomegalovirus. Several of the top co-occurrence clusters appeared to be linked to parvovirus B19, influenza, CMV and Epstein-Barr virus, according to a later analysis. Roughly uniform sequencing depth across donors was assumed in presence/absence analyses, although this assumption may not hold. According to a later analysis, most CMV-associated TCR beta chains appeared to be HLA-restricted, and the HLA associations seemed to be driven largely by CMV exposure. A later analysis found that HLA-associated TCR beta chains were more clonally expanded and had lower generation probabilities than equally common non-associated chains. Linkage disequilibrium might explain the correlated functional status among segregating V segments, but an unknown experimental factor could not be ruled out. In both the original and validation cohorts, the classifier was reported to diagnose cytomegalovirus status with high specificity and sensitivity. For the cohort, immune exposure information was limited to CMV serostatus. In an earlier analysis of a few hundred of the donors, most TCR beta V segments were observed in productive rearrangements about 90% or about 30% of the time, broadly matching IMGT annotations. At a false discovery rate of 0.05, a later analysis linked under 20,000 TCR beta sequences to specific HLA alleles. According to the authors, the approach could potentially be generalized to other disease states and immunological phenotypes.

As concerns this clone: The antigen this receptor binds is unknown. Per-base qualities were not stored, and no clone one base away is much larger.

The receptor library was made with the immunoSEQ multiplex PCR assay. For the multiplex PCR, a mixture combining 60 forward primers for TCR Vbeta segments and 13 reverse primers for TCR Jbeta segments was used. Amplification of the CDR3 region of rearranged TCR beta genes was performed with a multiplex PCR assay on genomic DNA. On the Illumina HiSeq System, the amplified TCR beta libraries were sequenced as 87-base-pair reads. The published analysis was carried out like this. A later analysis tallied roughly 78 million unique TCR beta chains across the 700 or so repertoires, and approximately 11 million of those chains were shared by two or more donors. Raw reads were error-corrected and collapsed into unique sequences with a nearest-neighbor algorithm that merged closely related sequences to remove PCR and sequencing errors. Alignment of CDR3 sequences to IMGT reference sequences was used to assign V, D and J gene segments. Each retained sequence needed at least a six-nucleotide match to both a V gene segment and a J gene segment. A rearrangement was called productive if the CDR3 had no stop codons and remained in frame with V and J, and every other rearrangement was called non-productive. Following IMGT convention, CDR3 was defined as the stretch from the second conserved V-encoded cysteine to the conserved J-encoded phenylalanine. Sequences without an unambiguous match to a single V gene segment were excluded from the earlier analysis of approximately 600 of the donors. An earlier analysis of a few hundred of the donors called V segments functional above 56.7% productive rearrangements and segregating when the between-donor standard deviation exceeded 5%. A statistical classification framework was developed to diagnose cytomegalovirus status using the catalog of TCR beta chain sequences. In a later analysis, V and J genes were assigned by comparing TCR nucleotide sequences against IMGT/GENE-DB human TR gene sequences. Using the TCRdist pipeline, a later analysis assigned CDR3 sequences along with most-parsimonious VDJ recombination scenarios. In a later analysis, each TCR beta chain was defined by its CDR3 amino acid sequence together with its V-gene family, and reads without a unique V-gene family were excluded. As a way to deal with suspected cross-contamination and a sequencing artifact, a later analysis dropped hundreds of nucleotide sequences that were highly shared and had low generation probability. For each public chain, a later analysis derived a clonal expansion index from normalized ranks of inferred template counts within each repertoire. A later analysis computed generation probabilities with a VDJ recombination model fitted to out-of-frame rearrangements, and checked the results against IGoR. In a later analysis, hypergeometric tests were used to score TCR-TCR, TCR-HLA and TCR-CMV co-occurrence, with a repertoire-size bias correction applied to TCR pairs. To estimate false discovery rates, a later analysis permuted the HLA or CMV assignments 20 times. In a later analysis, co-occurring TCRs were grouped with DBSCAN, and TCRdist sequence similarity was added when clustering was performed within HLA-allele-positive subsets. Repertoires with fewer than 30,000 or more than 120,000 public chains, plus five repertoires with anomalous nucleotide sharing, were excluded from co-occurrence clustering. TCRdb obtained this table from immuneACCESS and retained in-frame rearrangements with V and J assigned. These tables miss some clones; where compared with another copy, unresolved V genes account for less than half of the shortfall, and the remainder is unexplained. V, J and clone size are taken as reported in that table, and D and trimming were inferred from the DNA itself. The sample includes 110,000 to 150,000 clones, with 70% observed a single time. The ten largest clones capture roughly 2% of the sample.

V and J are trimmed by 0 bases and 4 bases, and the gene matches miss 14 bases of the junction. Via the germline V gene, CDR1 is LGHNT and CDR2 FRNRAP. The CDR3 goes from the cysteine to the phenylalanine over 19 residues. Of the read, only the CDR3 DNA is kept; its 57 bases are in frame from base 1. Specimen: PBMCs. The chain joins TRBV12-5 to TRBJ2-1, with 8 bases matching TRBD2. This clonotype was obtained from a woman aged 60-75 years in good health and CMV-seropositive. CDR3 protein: CASGLVSGSAEGSYNEQFF. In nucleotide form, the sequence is TGTGCTAGTGGTTTGGTAAGCGGGAGCGCGGAGGGGTCGTACAATGAGCAGTTCTTC.